This TCR beta chain emerged from a study of early T cells in non-severe SARS-CoV-2 infection. Study-level background: Sequenced material consisted of bulk RNA (from unsorted whole blood), and chains were unpaired. Broader study findings: CD4 and private specificities were missed by VDJdb matching, which favored anti-spike CD8 responses.

cDNA molecules, individually, were tagged with unique molecular identifiers. Via MiXCR, TCRdb re-called the 5' RACE reads, giving one row per CDR3 protein. The sample holds 40,000 or so distinct CDR3 sequences, about 5.2% seen once. The CDR3 consists of 13 residues. Germline trimming cut 4 bases from V and 1 base from J; bases unmatched to any gene: 2. Germline assignment: CDR1 SQVTM and CDR2 ANQGSEA. Ten or more counts support this clonotype. Antigen: not known. The input for sequencing was whole blood, taken at baseline. The chain joins TRBV29-1 to TRBJ2-5, with 8 positions matching TRBD1. The sequence was collected from an adult who was a healthcare worker with PCR-confirmed SARS-CoV-2 infection or an uninfected control (not recorded which). The CDR3 loop is CSVARGPQETQYF. The DNA for the CDR3 is TGCAGCGTTGCCAGGGGGCCCCAAGAGACCCAGTACTTC.